A single sample is the source of the 12 T cell receptor beta chains below, sequenced in a study of T cell responses to AZD1222 COVID-19 vaccine. Only in-frame clones appear in the TCRdb table, and some are missing; sequencing was by immunoSEQ multiplex PCR. The sample records fewer than 130,000 clones, about 90% being singletons. The source was peripheral blood, collected 28 days after the second AZD1222 dose. These receptors were collected from an adult who received the AZD1222 COVID-19 vaccine.

This chain connects TRBV9 to TRBJ1-1; 9 bases are a match to TRBD1. Germline-derived CDR1 and CDR2 are SGDLS and YYNGEE. V gave up 7 bases and J gave up 7 bases; unmatched junction bases: 11. The CDR3 totals 14 residues. CDR3 residues: CASSRMGGQGEAFF. The CDR3 DNA follows: TGTGCCAGCTCCCGCATGGGGGGACAGGGTGAAGCTTTCTTT.

DNA for the CDR3: TGTGCCAGCAGCTTAATTCGTGGCGACACCGGGGAGCTGTTTTTT. This codes for CASSLIRGDTGELFF. The rearrangement joins TRBV7-2 to TRBJ2-2, with D uncertain. There are 15 residues in the CDR3. The V end was cut by 2 bases, the J end by 3 bases, with 10 bases between. Germline V CDR1 and CDR2: SGHTA, FQGNSA.

The chain uses TRBV7-8 and TRBJ2-1; perhaps TRBD1 as D (5 bases). The germline gives CDR1 SGHVS, CDR2 FQNEAQ. The CDR3 covers 18 residues. V was shortened by 2 bases and J by 2 bases, with 19 bases between the two germline ends. As DNA, the CDR3 is TGTGCCAGCAGCTTAACTCCGAATGGGGCGGCGACCTACAATGAGCAGTTCTTC. It translates to CASSLTPNGAATYNEQFF.

The chain links TRBV5-1 to TRBJ1-4; 7 nucleotides align to TRBD1. Germline-derived CDR1 and CDR2 are SGHRS and YFSETQ. This CDR3 region has 15 residues. V lost 2 bases and J lost 8; bases outside the gene matches: 9. The CDR3 is CASSFQGVGEEKLFF. The CDR3 nucleotides read TGCGCCAGCAGCTTCCAGGGGGTTGGAGAAGAAAAACTGTTTTTT.

This clone was detected once. V is TRBV29-1 and J is TRBJ2-3, with a possible D match to TRBD1 (5 bases). This CDR3 comprises 13 residues. The V gene lost 6 bases and the J gene lost 1 base, with 11 bases spanning the gap. Germline V gives CDR1 SQVTM, CDR2 ANQGSEA. The DNA of the CDR3 is TGCAGCGTAGGACATTCGGGCACAGATACGCAGTATTTT. Translation gives CSVGHSGTDTQYF.

This clone was detected only once. The chain links TRBV3-1 (or the pseudogene TRBV3-2) to TRBJ2-1; TRBD2 matches 9 bases. Germline lookup yields CDR1 LGHDT and CDR2 YNNKEL (reference sequence). The CDR3 totals 17 residues. Trimming removed 4 bases from V and 3 bases from J; junction bases left unmatched: 10. In DNA, the CDR3 is TGTGCCAGCAGCCTCAGAAGGCCTAGCGGGGACTACAATGAGCAGTTCTTC. It yields the protein CASSLRRPSGDYNEQFF.

This clone appeared a single time. The chain carries TRBV13 and TRBJ2-5; a possible D gene is TRBD2 (5 bases). Trimming left V 5 bases short and J 3 bases short, with 16 bases between. Germline V lookup: CDR1 PRHDT, CDR2 FYEKMQ (reference sequence). There are 15 residues in the CDR3. DNA for the CDR3: TGTGCCAGCAGCCGGGTGAGGGTGCAGAAAGAGACCCAGTACTTC. This sequence encodes CASSRVRVQKETQYF.

The CDR3 loop reads CASSLESGLYGYTF. DNA for the CDR3: TGTGCCAGCAGCTTAGAGTCAGGCCTCTATGGCTACACCTTC. V usage is TRBV7-9 and J usage is TRBJ1-2; D unclear. Per germline, CDR1 SEHNR and CDR2 FQNEAQ (reference sequence). V dropped 1 base and J dropped 4 bases, with 10 bases sitting between them. The CDR3 totals 14 residues.

This chain uses TRBV4-1 with TRBJ2-7; D is perhaps TRBD1 or TRBD2 (6 bases each). In germline, CDR1 is MGHRA, CDR2 YSYEKL. V dropped 0 bases and J dropped 3 bases, with 15 bases sitting between them. The CDR3 runs to 16 residues. The CDR3 region has the DNA TGCGCCAGCAGCCAAGAGCGATCGGGGGACAACTACGAGCAGTACTTC. Protein: CASSQERSGDNYEQYF.

This clone was seen once. This sequence joins TRBV5-1 and TRBJ1-5; TRBD1 might be the D (5 bases). Germline CDR1 SGHRS, CDR2 YFSETQ. The CDR3 consists of 15 residues. Between the trimmed V and J ends, which lost 0 bases and 7 bases, there was a span of 14 bases. The CDR3, as DNA: TGCGCCAGCAGCTTGGTAGGTGGGGCAGGACAGCCCCAGCATTTT. It specifies CASSLVGGAGQPQHF.

The chain carries TRBV27 and TRBJ2-2, with D perhaps being TRBD1 or TRBD2 (7 bases each). There are 14 residues in the CDR3. Trimming shortened V by 10 bases and J by 7 bases, and 19 bases separated the two germline ends. CDR1 MNHEY and CDR2 SMNVEV come from the germline V gene (reference sequence). The CDR3 region has the DNA TGTGCCACCCTGCCCTCAGGGGGGGGCGGGGAGCTGTTTTTT. It is translated as CATLPSGGGGELFF.

The chain uses TRBV3-1 (or the pseudogene TRBV3-2) and TRBJ2-7; weak D call: TRBD1 (6 bases). This CDR3 contains 15 residues. Germline lookup yields CDR1 LGHDT and CDR2 YNNKEL (reference sequence). V was pared by 4 bases and J by 2 bases, with 15 bases between. The DNA for the CDR3 is TGTGCCAGCAGCCGAGGGACACTACCCCCCTACGAGCAGTACTTC. Protein sequence: CASSRGTLPPYEQYF.